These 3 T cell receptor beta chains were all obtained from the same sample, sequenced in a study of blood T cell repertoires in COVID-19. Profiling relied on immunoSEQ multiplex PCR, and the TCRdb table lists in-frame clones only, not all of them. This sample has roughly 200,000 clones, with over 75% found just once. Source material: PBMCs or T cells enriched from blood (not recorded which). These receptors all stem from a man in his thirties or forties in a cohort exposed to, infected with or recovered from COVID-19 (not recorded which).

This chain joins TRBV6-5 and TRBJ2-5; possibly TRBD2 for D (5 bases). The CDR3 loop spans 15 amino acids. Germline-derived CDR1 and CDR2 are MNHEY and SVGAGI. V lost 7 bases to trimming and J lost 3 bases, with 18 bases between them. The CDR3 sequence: CASTFRRTGKETQYF. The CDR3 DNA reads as TGTGCCAGCACCTTCAGGCGCACGGGAAAAGAGACCCAGTACTTC.

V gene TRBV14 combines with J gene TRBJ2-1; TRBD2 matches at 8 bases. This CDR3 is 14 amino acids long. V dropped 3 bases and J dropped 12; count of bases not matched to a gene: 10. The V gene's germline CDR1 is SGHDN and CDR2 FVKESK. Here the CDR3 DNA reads TGTGCCAGCAGCCAGTTCCGGGCGGGAGGAGGGCAGTTCTTC. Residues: CASSQFRAGGGQFF.

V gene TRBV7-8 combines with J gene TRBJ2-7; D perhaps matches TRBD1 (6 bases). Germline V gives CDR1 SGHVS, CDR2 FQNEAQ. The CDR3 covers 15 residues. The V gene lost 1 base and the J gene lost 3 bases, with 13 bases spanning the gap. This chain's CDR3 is CASSLGTVPNYEQYF. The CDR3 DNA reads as TGTGCCAGCAGCTTAGGGACAGTGCCCAACTACGAGCAGTACTTC.